These 8 T cell receptor beta chains share one sample of origin, sequenced in a study of cytomegalovirus exposure and HLA in healthy donors. PCR used 60 Vbeta primers and 13 Jbeta primers. TCRdb keeps only in-frame clones here, not all; method: immunoSEQ multiplex PCR. Among 160,000 or so clones listed, around four fifths were seen once. Specimen: PBMCs. The source is a man between 50 and 59 years old in good health and CMV-seropositive.

This clone was observed once. The J gene is TRBJ2-1, the V gene TRBV6-5; 12 bases match TRBD1. CDR1 MNHEY and CDR2 SVGAGI come from the germline V gene. V lost 4 bases, J lost 8 bases, and 6 bases stayed unmatched. The CDR3 runs to 15 residues. CDR3 amino acids: CASSSPGQGAYEQFF. CDR3 bases: TGTGCCAGCAGTTCCCCGGGACAGGGGGCCTATGAGCAGTTCTTC.

The gene calls are TRBV2 and TRBJ1-2; 7 nucleotides agree with TRBD1. This CDR3 spans 14 amino acids. Germline CDR1 reads SNHLY; CDR2 reads FYNNEI. Trimming cost V 6 bases and J 6 bases; bases outside gene matches: 10. In DNA form, the CDR3 reads TGTGCCAGCAGGAGAACAGGGGTCTCGGATGGCTACACCTTC. This translates into CASRRTGVSDGYTF.

This clone was counted a single time. The rearrangement uses TRBV4-3 and TRBJ1-1, with D hard to call. The CDR3 extends over 15 amino acids. The V gene lost 0 bases and the J gene lost 0 bases, with 8 bases spanning the gap. CDR1 is LGHNA, CDR2 YSLEER, per germline. The CDR3 region has the DNA TGCGCCAGCAGCCAAGAGTACCTAATGAACACTGAAGCTTTCTTT. Its protein product is CASSQEYLMNTEAFF.

The chain links TRBV6-5 to TRBJ1-2, with 10 bases that match TRBD1. Germline V gene sequence: CDR1 MNHEY, CDR2 SVGAGI. Trimming cost V 5 bases and J 8 bases; bases outside gene matches: 8. The CDR3 is made up of 14 amino acids. The CDR3 loop is CASSQGQGSKGYTF. In nucleotides, the CDR3 is TGTGCCAGCAGTCAGGGACAGGGGAGTAAGGGCTACACCTTC.

The chain employs TRBV30 and TRBJ1-1; D is possibly TRBD1 (5 bases). The CDR3 is 12 amino acids. Trimming took off 3 bases at V and 11 bases at J, with 16 bases between the two ends. Per the germline V gene, CDR1 is GTSNPN and CDR2 is SVGIG (reference sequence). The CDR3 loop is CAWSDMAGWAFF. The CDR3 DNA reads as TGTGCCTGGAGCGATATGGCAGGGTGGGCTTTCTTT. Full variable domain (remainder filled in from reference TRBV30 and TRBJ1-1): SQTIHQWPATLVQPVGSPLSLECTVEGTSNPNLYWYRQAAGRGLQLLFYSVGIGQISSEVPQNLSASRPQDRQFILSSKKLLLSDSGFYLCAWSDMAGWAFFGQGTRLTVV.

The V and J genes are TRBV28 and TRBJ2-5, with D perhaps TRBD2 (6 bases). The length of the CDR3 is 17 residues. From germline, CDR1 is MDHEN and CDR2 SYDVKM. V lost 6 bases and J 11 bases, leaving 31 bases between the germline ends. This CDR3 reads CASSLTGIRTKPGEQYF. CDR3 coding DNA: TGTGCCAGCAGCCTCACCGGCATTCGGACCAAGCCGGGGGAGCAGTACTTC.

The V gene is TRBV19, the J gene TRBJ2-7, with TRBD2 identical over 7 bases. V was clipped by 10 bases and J by 5 bases; unmatched bases: 14. This CDR3 is 14 amino acids long. Germline V CDR1 and CDR2: LNHDA, SQIVND (reference sequence). DNA of the CDR3: TGTGCCACCAAAGCGGGGAAACTCGCCGACGAGCAGTACTTC. Protein sequence: CATKAGKLADEQYF.

The chain joins TRBV28 to TRBJ2-7, with D unresolved. V dropped 5 bases and J dropped 6 bases, with 11 bases sitting between them. Per germline, CDR1 MDHEN and CDR2 SYDVKM. The CDR3 loop spans 12 amino acids. CDR3 sequence (DNA): TGTGCCAGCAGTCTCTACGATTTCGAGCAGTACTTC. Amino acids: CASSLYDFEQYF. The full variable domain, its missing parts supplied by reference TRBV28 and TRBJ2-7, is DVKVTQSSRYLVKRTGEKVFLECVQDMDHENMFWYRQDPGLGLRLIYFSYDVKMKEKGDIPEGYSVSREKKERFSLILESASTNQTSMYLCASSLYDFEQYFGPGTRLTVT.